One sample yielded the 8 T cell receptor beta chains listed below, sequenced in a study of OX40 agonist ivuxolimab in advanced cancers. Library preparation employed the immunoSEQ multiplex PCR assay. This immuneACCESS table, as held by TCRdb, lists in-frame sequences with V and J called but not all clones. Of the missing ones, under half trace to an unresolved V gene in checked studies; the others have no known cause. This sample lists 65,000 to 100,000 clones; less than 95% were detected once. The ten most abundant clones make up 0.3% to 0.4% of the sample. The specimen was CD4+ or CD8+ T cells sorted from blood, collected in a trial of the OX40 agonist ivuxolimab. These receptors were obtained from an adult with an advanced solid tumor such as melanoma, head and neck, liver or kidney cancer.

The chain links TRBV13 to TRBJ2-7, with D unclear. This CDR3 has 15 residues. Trimming shortened V by 2 bases and J by 2 bases, and 13 bases separated the two germline ends. CDR1 PRHDT and CDR2 FYEKMQ come from the germline V gene (reference sequence). The CDR3 loop reads CASSLSSLRPYEQYV. As DNA, the CDR3 is TGTGCCAGCAGCTTATCCAGCCTACGGCCCTACGAGCAGTACGTC.

This chain joins TRBV5-1 and TRBJ2-1; D perhaps matches TRBD2 (6 bases). The CDR3 extends over 13 amino acids. The V gene's germline CDR1 is SGHRS and CDR2 YFSETQ. Trimming took off 3 bases at V and 9 bases at J, with 13 bases between the two ends. The CDR3 protein is CASSSEGGIEQFF. CDR3 DNA sequence: TGCGCCAGCAGCTCCGAAGGCGGGATTGAGCAGTTCTTC.

The J gene is TRBJ2-1, the V gene TRBV29-1; TRBD1 agrees at 11 bases. Trimming removed 3 bases from V and 8 bases from J; junction bases left unmatched: 9. Germline CDR1 reads SQVTM; CDR2 reads ANQGSEA. This CDR3 has 15 residues. The DNA for the CDR3 is TGCAGCGTTGACGAAGGACAGGGGGCGCGTTATGAGCAGTTCTTC. It yields the protein CSVDEGQGARYEQFF.

The rearrangement links TRBV28 to TRBJ2-3; 12 bases map to TRBD2. The CDR3 is 16 residues long. V lost 2 bases and J lost 2; bases outside the gene matches: 2. The germline V gene has CDR1 MDHEN and CDR2 SYDVKM. The CDR3 is CASSLGLAGITDTQYF. CDR3 bases: TGTGCCAGCAGTTTAGGACTAGCGGGGATCACAGATACGCAGTATTTT.

The rearrangement joins TRBV29-1 to TRBJ1-1; the match to TRBD1 covers 11 bases. The V segment lost 4 bases and the J segment 9 bases; nucleotides outside the gene matches: 4. The CDR3 totals 12 residues. CDR1 and CDR2 (germline): SQVTM, ANQGSEA. This chain's CDR3 is CSVGGTGGKAFF. In nucleotides, the CDR3 is TGCAGCGTTGGTGGGACAGGGGGAAAAGCTTTCTTT.

This chain connects TRBV7-9 to TRBJ1-1; 9 nucleotides line up with TRBD1. Germline V lookup: CDR1 SEHNR, CDR2 FQNEAQ (reference sequence). V lost 5 bases to trimming and J lost 5 bases; unmatched junction nucleotides: 12. The CDR3 sequence is 16 residues long. The CDR3 region is CASSPRDRDGGTEAFF. The CDR3 DNA reads as TGTGCCAGCAGCCCCCGGGACAGGGATGGTGGGACTGAAGCTTTCTTT.

The V and J genes are TRBV5-1 and TRBJ2-3; either TRBD1 or TRBD2 may fit D (5 bases each). V lost 1 base and J 1 base, leaving 10 bases between the germline ends. Germline lookup yields CDR1 SGHRS and CDR2 YFSETQ. The CDR3 is made up of 15 amino acids. CDR3 in amino acids: CASSLQGTGTDTQYF. Written as DNA, the CDR3 is TGCGCCAGCAGCTTGCAAGGGACGGGCACAGATACGCAGTATTTT.

The chain combines TRBV5-1 with TRBJ2-3; D unclear. V was pared by 4 bases and J by 6 bases, with 9 bases between. CDR3 length: 12 residues. In germline, CDR1 is SGHRS, CDR2 YFSETQ. CDR3 in amino acids: CASSADGDTQYF. For the CDR3, the DNA is TGCGCCAGCAGCGCGGACGGCGATACGCAGTATTTT.